This T cell receptor (beta chain) appears in the sequencing data of a study of shared clonotypes between healthy human individuals. The data were produced by immunoSEQ multiplex PCR, yet TCRdb's version contains in-frame clones alone and is incomplete. Of 2 million to 3 million clones listed, more than 80% were seen once; the top ten hold over 0.12%. V was pared by 5 bases and J by 5 bases, with 7 bases of the junction left unmatched. This CDR3 region has 14 residues. Germline values: CDR1 SGHTA, CDR2 FQGNSA. Material: naive CD4+ T cells sorted from blood. Subset described: CD45RA+ positively selected. The chain joins TRBV7-2 to TRBJ2-5, with 8 bases aligning to TRBD2. This receptor was identified in a man younger than 35 in good health. DNA of the CDR3: TGTGCCAGCAGCCCCCGGACTAGCACGGAGACCCAGTACTTC. Translated: CASSPRTSTETQYF.